Detailed here is one T cell receptor beta chain. The V gene lost 3 bases and the J gene lost 3 bases, with 10 bases spanning the gap. Germline CDR1 is KGHSH and CDR2 is LQKENI. The CDR3 has 14 residues. The recovered donors of Cohort 3 showed two negative PCRs, clearance, or symptom resolution. Produced via immunoSEQ multiplex PCR; TCRdb's table is partial and in-frame only. The top ten hold approximately 1.7% of the sample, which has more than 200,000 clones, 85% to 90% seen once. This specimen comes from a study of blood T cell repertoires in COVID-19. Study summary: COVID-19 samples, acute and convalescent, were from the United States, Italy and Spain. The analysed material was cDNA or gDNA that came from T cells, B-cell-depleted T cells, or PBMCs.

The genes are TRBV18 and TRBJ2-3; perhaps TRBD2 as D (6 bases). Specimen: PBMCs or T cells enriched from blood (not recorded which). The TCR sequence derives from a woman between 45 and 60 years old who had recovered from COVID-19. The CDR3 protein is CASSPTRGTDTQYF. CDR3 DNA sequence: TGTGCCAGCTCACCGACTCGGGGGACAGATACGCAGTATTTT.